The entry below describes one T cell receptor (beta chain). Trimming took 5 bases from V and 5 from J, leaving 7 bases between them. This CDR3 comprises 13 residues. CDR1 is SGHTA, CDR2 FQGNSA, per germline. This specimen belongs to a study of blood T cell repertoires in COVID-19. In the authors' workflow: Reference gene primer amplification yielded estimated nucleated cell counts. Produced via immunoSEQ multiplex PCR; TCRdb's table is partial and in-frame only. V and J calls and clone size are as listed in that table; D and trimming were resolved from the DNA. The sample consists of fewer than 500,000 clones, about 80% of them appearing once.

This chain uses TRBV7-2 with TRBJ1-6; no clear D gene. The source is a human donor with acute or convalescent COVID-19. The donor label of this sample is uncertain. The sample was peripheral blood. The CDR3 DNA follows: TGTGCCAGCAGCCGACAAGATAATTCACCCCTCCACTTT. This codes for CASSRQDNSPLHF.